These 22 T cell receptor beta chains originate from one sample sequenced in a study of CD8 T cells in Susac syndrome. When the RNA was reverse transcribed, random hexamers were used with an input of roughly 0.45 to 1 ug. TCRdb redid the calling of the immunoSEQ multiplex PCR reads with MiXCR, one entry per CDR3 protein. The data hold about 150,000 distinct CDR3 sequences, with approximately 95% observed a single time. Source material: CD4+ T cells from PBMCs. The receptor source for this set is a human donor with Susac syndrome.

The rearrangement links TRBV3-1 to TRBJ2-4, with D hard to call. Germline CDR1 reads LGHDT; CDR2 reads YNNKEL (reference sequence). Between the trimmed V and J ends, which lost 3 bases and 1 base, there was a span of 16 bases. The CDR3 contains 17 residues. The CDR3 here is CASSHQSRMSAKNIQYF. The CDR3 region has the DNA TGTGCCAGCAGCCATCAGTCCAGGATGTCGGCCAAAAACATTCAGTACTTC.

The chain is built from TRBV20-1 and TRBJ2-1, with D uncertain. Germline CDR1 DFQATT, CDR2 SNEGSKA (reference sequence). The CDR3 loop spans 14 amino acids. V lost 4 bases and J 0 bases, leaving 10 bases between the germline ends. This CDR3 reads CSATGGRSYNEQFF. Here the CDR3 DNA reads TGCAGTGCTACTGGCGGCCGCTCCTACAATGAGCAGTTCTTC.

The count of this clonotype is one. The chain uses TRBV15 and TRBJ1-5; 7 bases map to TRBD1. CDR3 length: 18 residues. The V and J ends lost 2 bases and 0 bases, in that order; junction bases with no gene match: 10. Germline CDR1 reads LNHNV; CDR2 reads YYDKDF (reference sequence). CDR3 sequence reads: CATSRQTTGRYSNQPQHF. The CDR3 DNA follows: TGTGCCACCAGCAGACAGACGACAGGGCGGTATAGCAATCAGCCCCAGCATTTT.

The chain combines TRBV9 with TRBJ1-3; no clear D. The CDR3 is made up of 14 amino acids. Germline CDR1 and CDR2: SGDLS and YYNGEE. V gave up 6 bases and J gave up 0 bases, with 10 bases separating them. CDR3 coding DNA: TGTGCCAGCAACCTCGAGCCCTCTGGAAACACCATATATTTT. Protein sequence: CASNLEPSGNTIYF.

The chain is built from TRBV20-1 and TRBJ2-7, with D possibly being TRBD1 (5 bases). CDR3 length equals 17 residues. Per the germline V gene, CDR1 is DFQATT and CDR2 is SNEGSKA (reference sequence). V gave up 2 bases and J gave up 2 bases, with 22 bases separating them. The CDR3 DNA reads as TGCAGTGCTAGATACGATAATAGGGGAATGATAACCTACGAGCAGTACTTC. This codes for CSARYDNRGMITYEQYF.

V usage is TRBV25-1 and J usage is TRBJ2-5; D remains unclear. The CDR3 spans 12 residues. CDR1 MGHDK and CDR2 SYGVNS come from the germline V gene. Deletions cut 1 base from V and 6 bases from J, with 6 bases between. DNA for the CDR3: TGTGCCAGCAGTGAATCGTTGAAGACCCAGTACTTC. As protein: CASSESLKTQYF.

This chain links TRBV20-1 with TRBJ2-3; D remains unclear. The germline V gene encodes CDR1 DFQATT and CDR2 SNEGSKA (reference sequence). This CDR3 region has 16 residues. V was clipped by 2 bases and J by 0 bases, with 15 bases between them. CDR3 nucleotide sequence: TGCAGTGCTAGACTACCTCGGGCGGAAAGCACAGATACGCAGTATTTT. This gives the protein CSARLPRAESTDTQYF.

V gene TRBV29-1 combines with J gene TRBJ2-7, with a weak D call TRBD1 (6 bases). CDR1 SQVTM and CDR2 ANQGSEA come from the germline V gene. The CDR3 has 14 amino acids. The germline V and J ends were trimmed by 4 bases and 0 bases, with 13 bases remaining between them. The CDR3 loop is CSVGEIRGSYEQYF. CDR3 DNA: TGCAGCGTTGGAGAGATCAGGGGCTCCTACGAGCAGTACTTC.

The V call is TRBV7-2, the J call TRBJ2-4; 7 nucleotides match TRBD1. The CDR3 sequence is 15 residues long. Germline lookup yields CDR1 SGHTA and CDR2 FQGNSA. Trimming cost V 4 bases and J 13 bases; bases outside gene matches: 16. CDR3 sequence reads: CASSSPGQRDYVQYF. Written as DNA, the CDR3 is TGTGCCAGCAGCTCTCCGGGACAGAGAGACTATGTCCAGTACTTC.

The V gene is TRBV29-1, the J gene TRBJ2-5; D is unresolved. The V end lost 7 bases, the J end lost 0 bases, and 12 bases lay between the germline ends. Germline V gene lookup returns CDR1 SQVTM and CDR2 ANQGSEA. CDR3 size: 13 residues. Here the CDR3 reads CSASRPNQETQYF. DNA for the CDR3: TGCAGCGCATCCCGACCGAACCAAGAGACCCAGTACTTC. Filled out from reference TRBV29-1 and TRBJ2-5, the complete variable domain reads SAVISQKPSRDICQRGTSLTIQCQVDSQVTMMFWYRQQPGQSLTLIATANQGSEATYESGFVIDKFPISRPNLTFSTLTVSNMSPEDSSIYLCSASRPNQETQYFGPGTRLLVL.

The V call is TRBV29-1, the J call TRBJ2-1; D possibly uses TRBD1 or TRBD2 (5 bases each). Trimming shortened V by 6 bases and J by 9 bases, and 12 bases separated the two germline ends. The CDR3 consists of 11 residues. Germline CDR1 and CDR2: SQVTM and ANQGSEA. The CDR3 DNA sequence: TGCAGCGTAGGGGTGCGGGTTGAGCAGTTCTTC. Its translation is CSVGVRVEQFF.

The rearrangement uses TRBV20-1 and TRBJ1-2, with D unresolved. CDR3 length: 14 residues. The germline gives CDR1 DFQATT, CDR2 SNEGSKA (reference sequence). V lost 0 bases, J lost 4 bases, and 12 bases lay in between. DNA of the CDR3: TGCAGTGCTAGAGATGGTCAGGCTTTCTATGGCTACACCTTC. Protein sequence: CSARDGQAFYGYTF.

The chain has TRBV20-1 and TRBJ2-4, with D perhaps TRBD1 (5 bases). The V end was cut by 4 bases, the J end by 4 bases, with 14 bases between. Germline V lookup: CDR1 DFQATT, CDR2 SNEGSKA (reference sequence). This CDR3 has 14 residues. This CDR3 reads CSANPQGGKNIQYF. CDR3 nucleotides: TGCAGTGCTAACCCCCAGGGTGGTAAAAACATTCAGTACTTC.

This sequence joins TRBV20-1 and TRBJ2-5; a possible D gene is TRBD2 (7 bases). Germline CDR1 is DFQATT and CDR2 is SNEGSKA (reference sequence). Trimming pared 6 bases from V and 1 base from J, leaving 12 bases between. CDR3 length: 13 residues. CDR3 nucleotide sequence: TGCAGTGCCCGGGGGGCCGCCCAAGAGACCCAGTACTTC. Encoded protein: CSARGAAQETQYF.

V gene TRBV27 combines with J gene TRBJ2-1, with D possibly being TRBD1 (5 bases). Trimming left V 6 bases short and J 9 bases short, with 18 bases between. Germline V lookup: CDR1 MNHEY, CDR2 SMNVEV (reference sequence). The CDR3 contains 14 residues. CDR3 loop: CASSQTRQGGEQFF. CDR3 coding DNA: TGTGCCAGCAGCCAAACCCGCCAGGGCGGTGAGCAGTTCTTC.

J is TRBJ1-1 and V is TRBV5-1; 8 bases line up with TRBD1. V lost 7 bases to trimming and J lost 4 bases; unmatched junction nucleotides: 9. In germline, CDR1 is SGHRS, CDR2 YFSETQ. The CDR3 extends over 14 amino acids. CDR3 in amino acids: CASSEQGASTEAFF. CDR3 nucleotides: TGCGCCAGCTCTGAGCAGGGGGCGAGCACTGAAGCTTTCTTT. The variable domain in full, completed from reference TRBV5-1 and TRBJ1-1, reads KAGVTQTPRYLIKTRGQQVTLSCSPISGHRSVSWYQQTPGQGLQFLFEYFSETQRNKGNFPGRFSGRQFSNSRSEMNVSTLELGDSALYLCASSEQGASTEAFFGQGTRLTVV.

The genes are TRBV14 and TRBJ1-1; D ambiguous. The CDR3 covers 16 residues. Between the trimmed V and J ends, which lost 0 bases and 1 base, there was a span of 12 bases. Germline CDR1 is SGHDN and CDR2 is FVKESK. The CDR3 protein is CASSQDWWAGNTEAFF. CDR3 DNA: TGTGCCAGCAGCCAAGATTGGTGGGCCGGGAACACTGAAGCTTTCTTT.

The V and J genes are TRBV5-1 and TRBJ1-1, with D perhaps matching TRBD1 (5 bases). This CDR3 is 13 amino acids long. Trimming cost V 4 bases and J 6 bases, with 13 bases left between them. Germline V gene data show CDR1 as SGHRS and CDR2 as YFSETQ. CDR3: CASSPEGRSEAFF. CDR3 bases: TGCGCCAGCAGCCCTGAGGGGCGGTCTGAAGCTTTCTTT.

The gene calls are TRBV7-9 and TRBJ2-7; 9 bases are a match to TRBD1. After removal of 5 bases from V and 4 bases from J, the junction contained 6 bases not matched to a gene. The CDR3 has 14 amino acids. In germline, CDR1 is SEHNR, CDR2 FQNEAQ (reference sequence). The CDR3 spells CASSEGTGWYEQYF. CDR3 nucleotide sequence: TGTGCCAGCAGCGAAGGGACAGGGTGGTACGAGCAGTACTTC.

The rearrangement links TRBV7-9 to TRBJ2-3, with 7 bases that match TRBD1. The CDR3 runs 14 residues. V shed 4 bases and J 4 bases; nucleotides not matched to a gene: 5. The germline V gene encodes CDR1 SEHNR and CDR2 FQNEAQ (reference sequence). Here the CDR3 reads CASSYRQGSDTQYF. The CDR3 DNA is TGTGCCAGCAGCTATCGACAGGGCTCAGATACGCAGTATTTT.

V is TRBV20-1 and J is TRBJ2-3; TRBD2 agrees at 12 bases. The V segment lost 0 bases and the J segment 8 bases; nucleotides outside the gene matches: 9. The CDR3 loop spans 16 amino acids. Germline values: CDR1 DFQATT, CDR2 SNEGSKA (reference sequence). The CDR3 DNA reads TGCAGTGCTAGAGATCCGACTAGCGGGGGACTGGCTACGCAGTATTTT. Amino acid sequence: CSARDPTSGGLATQYF.

The chain combines TRBV19 with TRBJ1-3; D is unresolved. The ends were cut back, 0 bases at V and 9 bases at J, with 9 bases in the middle. The CDR3 consists of 13 residues. In germline, CDR1 is LNHDA, CDR2 SQIVND (reference sequence). CDR3 coding DNA: TGTGCCAGTAGTATAGAGCCGGGGAGCACCATATATTTT. Its protein is CASSIEPGSTIYF. Variable domain in full (rest from reference TRBV19 and TRBJ1-3): DGGITQSPKYLFRKEGQNVTLSCEQNLNHDAMYWYRQDPGQGLRLIYYSQIVNDFQKGDIAEGYSVSREKKESFPLTVTSAQKNPTAFYLCASSIEPGSTIYFGEGSWLTVV.